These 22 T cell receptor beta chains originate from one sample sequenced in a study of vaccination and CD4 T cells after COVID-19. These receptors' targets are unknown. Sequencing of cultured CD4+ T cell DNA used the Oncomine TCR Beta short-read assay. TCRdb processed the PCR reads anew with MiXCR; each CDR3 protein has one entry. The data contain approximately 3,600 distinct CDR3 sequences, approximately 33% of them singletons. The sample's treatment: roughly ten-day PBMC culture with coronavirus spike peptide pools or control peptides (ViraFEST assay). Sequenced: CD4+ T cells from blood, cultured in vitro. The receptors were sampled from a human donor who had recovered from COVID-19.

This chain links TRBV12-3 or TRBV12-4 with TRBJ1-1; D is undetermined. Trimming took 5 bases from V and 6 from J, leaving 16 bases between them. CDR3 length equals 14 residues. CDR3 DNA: TGTGCCAGCAGTGCACTACTCAGAGGCGCTGAAGCTTTCTTT. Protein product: CASSALLRGAEAFF.

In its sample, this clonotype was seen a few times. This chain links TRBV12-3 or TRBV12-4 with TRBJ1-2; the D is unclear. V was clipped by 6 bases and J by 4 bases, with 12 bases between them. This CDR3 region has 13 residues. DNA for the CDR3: TGTGCCAGCAGCCTAGAGGCTCTCTATGGCTACACCTTC. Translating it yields CASSLEALYGYTF.

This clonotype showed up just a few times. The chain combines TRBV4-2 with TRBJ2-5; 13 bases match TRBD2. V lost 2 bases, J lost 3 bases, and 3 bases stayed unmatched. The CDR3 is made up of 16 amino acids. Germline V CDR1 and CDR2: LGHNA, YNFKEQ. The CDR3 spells CASSQTSGGAEETQYF. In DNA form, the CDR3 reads TGTGCCAGCAGCCAAACTAGCGGGGGGGCCGAAGAGACCCAGTACTTC.

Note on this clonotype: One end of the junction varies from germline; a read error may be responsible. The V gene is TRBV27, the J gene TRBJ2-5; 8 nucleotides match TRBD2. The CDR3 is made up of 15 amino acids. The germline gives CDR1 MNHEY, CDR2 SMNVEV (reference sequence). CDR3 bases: TGTGCCAGCAGTTTAAACGGGGGGGCATGGGAGACCCGGTACTTC. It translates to CASSLNGGAWETRYF.

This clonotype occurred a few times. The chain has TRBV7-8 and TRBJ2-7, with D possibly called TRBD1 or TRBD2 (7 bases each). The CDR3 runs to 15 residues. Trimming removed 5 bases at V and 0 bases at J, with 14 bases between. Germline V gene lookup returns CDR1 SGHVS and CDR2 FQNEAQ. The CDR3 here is CASSKSGGGSYEQYF. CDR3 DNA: TGTGCCAGCAGCAAATCAGGGGGGGGCTCCTACGAGCAGTACTTC.

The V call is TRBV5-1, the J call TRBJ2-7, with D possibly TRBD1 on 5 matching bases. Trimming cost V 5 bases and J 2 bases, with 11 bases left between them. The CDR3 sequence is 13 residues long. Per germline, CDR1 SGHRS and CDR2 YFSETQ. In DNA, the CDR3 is TGCGCCAGCAGTCCAGCAGGGACCTACGAGCAGTACTTC. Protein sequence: CASSPAGTYEQYF. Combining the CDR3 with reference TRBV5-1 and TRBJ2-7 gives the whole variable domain KAGVTQTPRYLIKTRGQQVTLSCSPISGHRSVSWYQQTPGQGLQFLFEYFSETQRNKGNFPGRFSGRQFSNSRSEMNVSTLELGDSALYLCASSPAGTYEQYFGPGTRLTVT.

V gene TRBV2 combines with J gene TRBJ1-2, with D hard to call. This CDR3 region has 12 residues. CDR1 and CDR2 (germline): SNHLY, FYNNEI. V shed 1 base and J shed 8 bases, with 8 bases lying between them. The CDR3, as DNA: TGTGCCAGCAGTGAAGGTCGACGAGGCTACACCTTC. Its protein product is CASSEGRRGYTF.

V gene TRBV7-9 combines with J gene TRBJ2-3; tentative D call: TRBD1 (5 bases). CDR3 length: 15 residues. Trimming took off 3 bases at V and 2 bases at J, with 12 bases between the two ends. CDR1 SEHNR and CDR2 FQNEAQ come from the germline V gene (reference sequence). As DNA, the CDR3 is TGTGCCAGCAGCTTGGGCAGGGCCCACACAGATACGCAGTATTTT. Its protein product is CASSLGRAHTDTQYF.

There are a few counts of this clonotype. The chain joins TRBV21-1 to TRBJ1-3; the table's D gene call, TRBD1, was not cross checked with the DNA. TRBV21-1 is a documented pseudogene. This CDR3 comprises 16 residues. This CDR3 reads CASSLSDRESGNTIYF. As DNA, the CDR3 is TGTGCCAGCAGCCTATCCGACAGAGAAAGTGGAAACACCATATATTTT.

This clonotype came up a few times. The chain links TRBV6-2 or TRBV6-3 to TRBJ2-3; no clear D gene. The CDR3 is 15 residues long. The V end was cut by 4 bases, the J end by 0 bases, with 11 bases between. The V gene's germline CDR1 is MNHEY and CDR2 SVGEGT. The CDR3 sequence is CASSWLQDSTDTQYF. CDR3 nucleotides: TGTGCCAGCAGTTGGCTCCAGGACAGCACAGATACGCAGTATTTT.

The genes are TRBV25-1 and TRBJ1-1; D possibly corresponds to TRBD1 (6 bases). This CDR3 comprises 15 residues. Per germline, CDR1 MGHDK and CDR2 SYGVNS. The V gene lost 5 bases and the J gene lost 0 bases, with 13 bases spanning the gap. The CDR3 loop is CASSPGGVVNTEAFF. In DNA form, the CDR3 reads TGTGCCAGCAGTCCGGGGGGCGTCGTGAACACTGAAGCTTTCTTT.

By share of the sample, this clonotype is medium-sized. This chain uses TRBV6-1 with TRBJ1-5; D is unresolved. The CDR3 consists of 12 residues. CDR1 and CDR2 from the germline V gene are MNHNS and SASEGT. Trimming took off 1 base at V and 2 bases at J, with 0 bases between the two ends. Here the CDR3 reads CASSEGNQPQHF. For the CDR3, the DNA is TGTGCCAGCAGTGAAGGCAATCAGCCCCAGCATTTT.

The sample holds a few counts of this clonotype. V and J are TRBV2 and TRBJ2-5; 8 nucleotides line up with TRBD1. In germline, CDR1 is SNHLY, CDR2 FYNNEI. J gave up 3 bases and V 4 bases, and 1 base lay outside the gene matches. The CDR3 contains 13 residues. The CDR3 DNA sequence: TGTGCCAGCAGTGCGGACAGGGAAGAGACCCAGTACTTC. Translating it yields CASSADREETQYF.

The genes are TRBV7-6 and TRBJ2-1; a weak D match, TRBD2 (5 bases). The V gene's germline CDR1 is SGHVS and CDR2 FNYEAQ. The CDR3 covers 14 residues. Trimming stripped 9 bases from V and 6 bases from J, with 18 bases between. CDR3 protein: CASVLGPLGNEQFF. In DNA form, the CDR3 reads TGTGCCAGTGTACTAGGACCGCTTGGCAATGAGCAGTTCTTC.

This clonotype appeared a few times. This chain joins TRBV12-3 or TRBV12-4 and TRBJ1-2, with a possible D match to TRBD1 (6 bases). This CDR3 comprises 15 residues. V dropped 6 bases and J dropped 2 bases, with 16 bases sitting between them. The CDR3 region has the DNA TGTGCCAGCAGCAGACTCCTCCAGGGGAACTATGGCTACACCTTC. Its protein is CASSRLLQGNYGYTF.

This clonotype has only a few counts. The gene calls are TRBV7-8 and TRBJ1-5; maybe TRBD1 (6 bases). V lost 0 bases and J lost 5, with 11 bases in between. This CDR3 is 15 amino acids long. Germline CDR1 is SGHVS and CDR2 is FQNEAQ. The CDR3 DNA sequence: TGTGCCAGCAGCTTAGCCTTGGACAGATATCAGCCCCAGCATTTT. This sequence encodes CASSLALDRYQPQHF.

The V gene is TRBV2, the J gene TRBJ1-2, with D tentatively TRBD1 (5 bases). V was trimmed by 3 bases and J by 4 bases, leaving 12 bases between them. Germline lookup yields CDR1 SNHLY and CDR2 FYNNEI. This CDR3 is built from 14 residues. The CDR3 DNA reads TGTGCCAGCAGTGAGGGGGGGAGAGGCTATGGCTACACCTTC. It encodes CASSEGGRGYGYTF.

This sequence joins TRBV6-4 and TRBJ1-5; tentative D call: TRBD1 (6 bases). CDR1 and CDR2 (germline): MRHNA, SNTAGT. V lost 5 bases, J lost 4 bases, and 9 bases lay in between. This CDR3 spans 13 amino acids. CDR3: CASSQGSNQPQHF. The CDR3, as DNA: TGTGCCAGCAGTCAGGGGAGTAATCAGCCCCAGCATTTT.

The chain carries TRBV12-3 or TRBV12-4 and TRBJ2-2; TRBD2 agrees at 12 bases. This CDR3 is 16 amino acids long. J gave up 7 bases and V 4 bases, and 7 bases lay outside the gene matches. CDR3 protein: CASSSLAGGPGGELFF. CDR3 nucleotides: TGTGCCAGCAGTTCCCTAGCGGGGGGGCCCGGCGGGGAGCTGTTTTTT.

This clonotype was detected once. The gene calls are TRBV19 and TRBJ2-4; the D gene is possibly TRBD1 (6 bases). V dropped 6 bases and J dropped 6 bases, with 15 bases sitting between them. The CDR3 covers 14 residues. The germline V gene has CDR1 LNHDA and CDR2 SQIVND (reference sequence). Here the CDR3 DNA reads TGTGCCAGTAGGCGACAGGCTGGAGGAAACATTCAGTACTTC. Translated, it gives CASRRQAGGNIQYF.

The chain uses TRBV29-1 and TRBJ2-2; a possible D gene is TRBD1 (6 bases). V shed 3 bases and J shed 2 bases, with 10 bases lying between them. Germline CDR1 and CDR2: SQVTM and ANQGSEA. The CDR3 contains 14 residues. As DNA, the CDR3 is TGCAGCGTTGACTTACAGGGTAACACCGGGGAGCTGTTTTTT. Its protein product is CSVDLQGNTGELFF.

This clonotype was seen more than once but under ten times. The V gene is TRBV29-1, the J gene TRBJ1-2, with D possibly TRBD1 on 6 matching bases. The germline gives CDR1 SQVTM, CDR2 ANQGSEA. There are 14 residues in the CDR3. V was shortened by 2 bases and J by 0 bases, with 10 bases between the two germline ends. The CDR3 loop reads CSVEPGHPNYGYTF. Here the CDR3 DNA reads TGCAGCGTTGAACCGGGACACCCTAACTATGGCTACACCTTC.